The 18 T cell receptor beta chains in this list originate from one sample, sequenced in a study of T cells in Graves' hyperthyroidism and ophthalmopathy. Authors of the study amplified TCR beta CDR3 regions from RNA transcripts. Initially, a first-round RT-PCR of the TCR CDR3 employed the HTBI primer set. TCRdb fed the multiplex PCR reads into MiXCR, producing one record per CDR3 protein. The profile shows 500,000 to 650,000 distinct CDR3 sequences, approximately 20% of them singletons. Sequences were obtained from blood. The receptor source for this set is a man aged 40-50 years with Graves' ophthalmopathy.

This clonotype was picked up many times. CDR3 sequence: CASSRVGTEAFF. The CDR3 nucleotides read TGTGCCAGCAGCAGGGTCGGCACTGAAGCTTTCTTT. J is TRBJ1-1 and V is TRBV2, with D possibly TRBD1 on 5 matching bases. Germline V gene data show CDR1 as SNHLY and CDR2 as FYNNEI. V was clipped by 6 bases and J by 4 bases, with 9 bases between them. The CDR3 consists of 12 residues. The full variable domain, rest sourced from reference TRBV2 and TRBJ1-1, is EPEVTQTPSHQVTQMGQEVILRCVPISNHLYFYWYRQILGQKVEFLVSFYNNEISEKSEIFDDQFSVERPDGSNFTLKIRSTKLEDSAMYFCASSRVGTEAFFGQGTRLTVV.

This rearrangement joins TRBV20-1 to TRBJ1-5, with TRBD1 identical over 10 bases. This CDR3 has 14 residues. Germline V gene data show CDR1 as DFQATT and CDR2 as SNEGSKA (reference sequence). V shed 8 bases, J shed 2 bases, and the junction held 6 bases outside the gene matches. The CDR3 DNA reads as TGCAGTTCCCGGACAGGGGGGGGCAATCAGCCCCAGCATTTT. This codes for CSSRTGGGNQPQHF.

At least ten counts were recorded for this clonotype. The V gene is TRBV28, the J gene TRBJ2-1, with a weak D call TRBD2 (6 bases). The CDR3 runs to 16 residues. V shed 3 bases and J shed 0 bases, with 12 bases lying between them. The germline V gene has CDR1 MDHEN and CDR2 SYDVKM. The chain's CDR3 is CASSFRRTISYNEQFF. CDR3 nucleotide sequence: TGTGCCAGCAGTTTCCGACGGACTATCTCCTACAATGAGCAGTTCTTC.

The chain joins TRBV5-5 to TRBJ2-7; the match to TRBD1 covers 9 bases. The CDR3 totals 14 residues. Trimming at V came to 4 bases and at J to 3 bases, leaving 5 bases not matched to a gene. Looked up from germline, CDR1 is SGHKS and CDR2 is YYEKEE (reference sequence). The CDR3 spells CASSRTGDVYEQYF. As DNA, the CDR3 is TGTGCCAGCAGCCGGACAGGGGACGTCTACGAGCAGTACTTC.

This clonotype was found many times. The rearrangement uses TRBV30 and TRBJ2-7; D perhaps matches TRBD1 (5 bases). The germline V gene has CDR1 GTSNPN and CDR2 SVGIG (reference sequence). Trimming removed 2 bases at V and 6 bases at J, with 17 bases between. The CDR3 sequence is 14 residues long. This CDR3 reads CAWSPGQGWGEQYF. CDR3 in DNA: TGTGCCTGGAGTCCCGGGCAGGGATGGGGCGAGCAGTACTTC.

The rearrangement uses TRBV19 and TRBJ1-3, with 7 bases that match TRBD1. CDR1 and CDR2 (germline): LNHDA, SQIVND (reference sequence). V trimming: 5 bases; J trimming: 0 bases; junction bases outside the gene matches: 7. CDR3 length: 16 amino acids. The CDR3 nucleotides read TGTGCCAGTAGTCTACAGGGGACCATCTCTGGAAACACCATATATTTT. It is translated as CASSLQGTISGNTIYF.

This clonotype was seen only a few times. V is TRBV14 and J is TRBJ2-7; TRBD2 aligns across 13 bases. The CDR3 totals 18 residues. J was trimmed by 5 bases and V by 1 base; bases with no gene match: 11. CDR1 is SGHDN and CDR2 is FVKESK in the germline V gene. The CDR3 nucleotides are TGTGCCAGCAGCCAAGTGGTACTAGCGGGAGGGCGTGATCACGAGCAGTACTTC. Translating it yields CASSQVVLAGGRDHEQYF.

This clonotype was seen repeatedly, ten times or more. The chain carries TRBV7-2 and TRBJ2-1, with a possible D match to TRBD1 (5 bases). The V end lost 3 bases, the J end lost 6 bases, and 15 bases lay between the germline ends. The CDR3 loop spans 15 amino acids. From germline, CDR1 is SGHTA and CDR2 FQGNSA. DNA for the CDR3: TGTGCCAGCAGCTTTGGCAGGGTCCCATTCAATGAGCAGTTCTTC. Translating gives CASSFGRVPFNEQFF.

This clonotype was detected many times. V and J are TRBV10-3 and TRBJ2-7, with a weak D call TRBD1 (6 bases). CDR1 and CDR2 from the germline V gene are ENHRY and SYGVKD. V was clipped by 2 bases and J by 7 bases, with 15 bases between them. CDR3 size: 14 residues. The chain's CDR3 is CAISEKGQPREQYF. The CDR3 nucleotides are TGTGCCATCAGTGAGAAAGGACAGCCGCGGGAGCAGTACTTC.

This clonotype has a count of ten or more. The chain recombines TRBV28 with TRBJ2-1, with 9 nucleotides matching TRBD2. V shed 3 bases, J shed 9 bases, and the junction held 9 bases outside the gene matches. The CDR3 is made up of 15 amino acids. Germline CDR1 reads MDHEN; CDR2 reads SYDVKM. The CDR3: CASSLATSGSGEQFF. The DNA of the CDR3 is TGTGCCAGCAGTTTGGCCACTAGCGGGTCTGGTGAGCAGTTCTTC.

Ten or more counts support this clonotype. This chain uses TRBV27 with TRBJ2-2; D perhaps matches TRBD2 (6 bases). The germline CDR1 and CDR2 sequences are MNHEY and SMNVEV (reference sequence). Deletions cut 8 bases from V and 0 bases from J, with 13 bases between. CDR3 length: 15 amino acids. In nucleotides, the CDR3 is TGTGCCAGCCGGATGGGGGGTACGAACACCGGGGAGCTGTTTTTT. This sequence encodes CASRMGGTNTGELFF.

This clonotype occurred a few times. The chain employs TRBV28 and TRBJ1-1; tentatively, D is TRBD1 (6 bases). The V gene lost 6 bases and the J gene lost 9 bases, with 8 bases spanning the gap. Germline values: CDR1 MDHEN, CDR2 SYDVKM. CDR3 size: 10 residues. DNA for the CDR3: TGTGCCAGCAGCCAGGGGAAAGCTTTCTTT. It encodes CASSQGKAFF.

The V and J genes are TRBV7-9 and TRBJ1-4; perhaps TRBD1 as D (5 bases). Germline values: CDR1 SEHNR, CDR2 FQNEAQ (reference sequence). V was shortened by 6 bases and J by 7 bases, with 12 bases between the two germline ends. The length of the CDR3 is 13 residues. The CDR3 protein is CASRSGWREKLFF. The CDR3 DNA is TGTGCCAGCAGGTCAGGGTGGCGTGAAAAACTGTTTTTT. The whole variable domain, remainder taken from reference TRBV7-9 and TRBJ1-4, is DTGVSQNPRHKITKRGQNVTFRCDPISEHNRLYWYRQTLGQGPEFLTYFQNEAQLEKSRLLSDRFSAERPKGSFSTLEIQRTEQGDSAMYLCASRSGWREKLFFGSGTQLSVL.

There are a few counts of this clonotype. V usage is TRBV27 and J usage is TRBJ1-2; the D is unclear. CDR1 MNHEY and CDR2 SMNVEV come from the germline V gene (reference sequence). This CDR3 comprises 11 residues. The germline V and J ends were trimmed by 6 bases and 4 bases, with 6 bases remaining between them. CDR3 region: CASSNFYGYTF. The CDR3 nucleotides are TGTGCCAGCAGCAACTTCTATGGCTACACCTTC.

This clonotype is a singleton in its sample. J is TRBJ2-5 and V is TRBV15, with TRBD1 matching 9 bases. The trim removed 1 base at V and 4 bases at J, leaving 4 bases unmatched. Germline V gene lookup returns CDR1 LNHNV and CDR2 YYDKDF (reference sequence). This CDR3 has 15 amino acids. CDR3 bases: TGTGCCACCAGCAGAGGGGGACAGGGACGAGAGACCCAGTACTTC. Translating gives CATSRGGQGRETQYF.

This clonotype appeared many times. The chain couples TRBV7-3 to TRBJ2-7; no clear D. V lost 3 bases, J lost 3 bases, and 9 bases lay in between. The CDR3 contains 13 residues. Germline values: CDR1 SGHTA, CDR2 FQGTGA. The CDR3 is CASSLGLNYEQYF. The CDR3 bases are TGTGCCAGCAGCTTGGGTTTAAACTACGAGCAGTACTTC.

J is TRBJ2-3 and V is TRBV12-3 or TRBV12-4; TRBD1 aligns across 9 bases. The CDR3 consists of 14 residues. The V segment lost 6 bases and the J segment 5 bases; nucleotides outside the gene matches: 6. The CDR3 DNA reads as TGTGCCAGCAGCAGACAGGGGGGGCAAGATACGCAGTATTTT. It encodes CASSRQGGQDTQYF.

As concerns this clonotype: A much larger clone sits a single nucleotide away, making a read error possible. Lacking the conserved final phenylalanine or tryptophan, this CDR3 likely reflects a read error. The chain combines TRBV12-3 or TRBV12-4 with TRBJ2-7; the match to TRBD2 covers 11 bases. V lost 5 bases to trimming and J lost 0 bases; unmatched junction nucleotides: 3. CDR3 size: 15 residues. The CDR3 reads CASSHGLAGSYEQYL. DNA for the CDR3: TGTGCCAGCAGTCACGGACTAGCGGGCTCCTACGAGCAGTACCTC.